This TCR beta chain was identified in a study of T cell responses to AZD1222 COVID-19 vaccine. At the level of the study: Second doses were pooled across both intervals (about 4 or about 12 weeks).

Trimming at V came to 0 bases and at J to 2 bases, leaving 7 bases not matched to a gene. This CDR3 is built from 17 residues. Germline loops: CDR1 SGHRS, CDR2 YFSETQ. Sequencing was performed with immunoSEQ multiplex PCR; in TCRdb, only in-frame clones are kept and a portion is missing. Here the sample spans 150,000 to 200,000 clones, over 85% being singletons. This chain uses TRBV5-1 with TRBJ2-7, with 11 positions matching TRBD2. The TCR comes from an adult in good health. The sample was peripheral blood, taken on day 0 of AZD1222 vaccination. The CDR3 sequence is CASSLVSSGGKPYEQYF. The CDR3, as DNA: TGCGCCAGCAGCTTGGTTTCTAGCGGGGGGAAACCCTACGAGCAGTACTTC.